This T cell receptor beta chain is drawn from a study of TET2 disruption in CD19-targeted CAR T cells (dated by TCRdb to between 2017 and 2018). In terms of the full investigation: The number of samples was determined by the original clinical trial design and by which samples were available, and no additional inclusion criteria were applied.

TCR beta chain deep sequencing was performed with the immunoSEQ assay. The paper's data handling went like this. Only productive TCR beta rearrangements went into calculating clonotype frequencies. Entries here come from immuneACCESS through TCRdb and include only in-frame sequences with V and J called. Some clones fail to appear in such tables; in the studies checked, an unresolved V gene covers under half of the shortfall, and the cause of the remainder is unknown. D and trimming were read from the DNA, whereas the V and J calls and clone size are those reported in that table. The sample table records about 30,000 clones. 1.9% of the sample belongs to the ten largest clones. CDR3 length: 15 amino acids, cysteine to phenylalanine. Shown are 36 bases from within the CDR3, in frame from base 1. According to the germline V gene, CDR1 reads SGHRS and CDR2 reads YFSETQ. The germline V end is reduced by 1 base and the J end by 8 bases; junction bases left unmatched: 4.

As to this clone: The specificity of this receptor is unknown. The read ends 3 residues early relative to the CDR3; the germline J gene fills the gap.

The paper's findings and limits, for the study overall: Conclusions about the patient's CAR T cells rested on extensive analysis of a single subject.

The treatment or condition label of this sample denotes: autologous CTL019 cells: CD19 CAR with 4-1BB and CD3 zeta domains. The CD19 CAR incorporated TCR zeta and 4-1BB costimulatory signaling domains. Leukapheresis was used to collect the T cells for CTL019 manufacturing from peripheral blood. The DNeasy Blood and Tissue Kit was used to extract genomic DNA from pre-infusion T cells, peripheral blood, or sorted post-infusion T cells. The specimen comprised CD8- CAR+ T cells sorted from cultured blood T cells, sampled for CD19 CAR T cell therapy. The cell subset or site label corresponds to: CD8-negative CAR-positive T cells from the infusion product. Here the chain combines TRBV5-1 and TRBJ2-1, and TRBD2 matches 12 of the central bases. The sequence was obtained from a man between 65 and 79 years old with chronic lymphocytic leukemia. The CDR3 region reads CASSLLAGGMDEQFF. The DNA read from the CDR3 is TGCGCCAGCAGCTTGCTAGCGGGGGGGATGGATGAG.